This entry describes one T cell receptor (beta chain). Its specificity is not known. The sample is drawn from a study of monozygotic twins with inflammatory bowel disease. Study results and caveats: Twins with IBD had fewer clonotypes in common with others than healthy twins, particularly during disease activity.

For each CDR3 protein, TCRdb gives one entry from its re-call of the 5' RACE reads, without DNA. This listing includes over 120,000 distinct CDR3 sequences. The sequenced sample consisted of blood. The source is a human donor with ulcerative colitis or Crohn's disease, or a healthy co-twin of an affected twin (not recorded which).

CDR3 residues: CSARSQLQLHF. This chain links TRBV20-1 with TRBJ2-7; TCRdb names TRBD1, which stays unverified in the absence of DNA. The CDR3 length is 11 residues. Per the germline V gene, CDR1 is DFQATT and CDR2 is SNEGSKA (reference sequence).